These 3 T cell receptor beta chains originate from one sample sequenced in a study of blood T cell repertoires in COVID-19. Profiled with immunoSEQ multiplex PCR; TCRdb holds only in-frame clones, not every one. The profile shows tens of thousands of clones, 80% to 90% of them singletons. Sequenced sample: peripheral blood. These receptor sequences come from a man in his forties with acute or convalescent COVID-19.

The V gene is TRBV5-4, the J gene TRBJ1-1; D unresolved. The V gene's germline CDR1 is SGHNT and CDR2 YYREEE (reference sequence). V lost 0 bases and J lost 7, with 10 bases in between. The CDR3 extends over 13 amino acids. Here the CDR3 DNA reads TGTGCCAGCAGCTTGGCCGGCGGAGATGAAGCTTTCTTT. This sequence encodes CASSLAGGDEAFF.

The chain couples TRBV5-1 to TRBJ1-2, with 7 bases that match TRBD1. Germline loops: CDR1 SGHRS, CDR2 YFSETQ. Unmatched junction bases numbered 11, after V lost 4 bases and J lost 8 bases. CDR3 length: 14 residues. The CDR3 sequence: CASSASSGGNGYTF. CDR3 nucleotide sequence: TGCGCCAGCAGCGCCTCCTCAGGGGGGAACGGCTACACCTTC.

The V gene is TRBV3-1 (or the pseudogene TRBV3-2), the J gene TRBJ2-4; maybe TRBD2 (6 bases). V lost 1 base to trimming and J lost 5 bases, with 15 bases between them. In germline, CDR1 is LGHDT, CDR2 YNNKEL (reference sequence). The CDR3 extends over 16 amino acids. This CDR3 reads CASSQVVGGRENIQYF. The CDR3 DNA reads TGTGCCAGCAGCCAAGTCGTAGGAGGGCGAGAAAACATTCAGTACTTC.